Listed below are T cell receptor beta chains from one sample, sequenced in a study of T cell repertoires in cytomegalovirus infection. TCRdb re-analysed the reads in MiXCR, keeping a single row per CDR3 protein. The sample has 700,000 to 850,000 distinct CDR3 sequences; approximately 29% are singletons. What these receptors recognize is not known. Here the sequenced sample was cultured CD8+ T cells from PBMCs, taken from culture after CMV antigen stimulation. All receptors come from a human donor in good health (CMV status not recorded). Some clones in this sample may be carry-over from other donors' samples. Both conserved end residues are part of each CDR3. The D gene is left open where the match is weak. A clone size is listed for some rows: how often the clone was seen (once, few, many), or a class if it is expanded.

.	TRBV10-3	TRBJ1-2	.	CAISESSAGGINYGYTF	TGTGCCATCAGTGAGTCGTCGGCGGGGGGGATTAACTATGGCTACACCTTC
TRBD1	TRBV6-5	TRBJ1-2	.	CASTSPPGQGNYGYTF	TGTGCCAGCACCTCCCCCCCGGGACAGGGGAACTATGGCTACACCTTC
TRBD1	TRBV7-6	TRBJ2-1	.	CASSSPGQGREQFF	TGTGCCAGCAGTTCCCCGGGACAGGGTCGAGAGCAGTTCTTC
.	TRBV7-4	TRBJ1-2	once	CASSLGAGDDDYGYTF	TGTGCCAGCAGCTTAGGTGCAGGGGACGATGACTATGGCTACACCTTC
.	TRBV7-9	TRBJ1-6	.	CASSLRAGKDSPLHF	TGTGCCAGCAGCCTCCGCGCGGGAAAGGATTCACCCCTCCACTTT
.	TRBV7-6	TRBJ2-1	few	CASSLTSTNEQFF	TGTGCCAGCAGTCTCACTAGCACCAATGAGCAGTTCTTC
.	TRBV15	TRBJ2-7	few	CATSRDDTGQDEQYF	TGTGCCACCAGCAGAGATGATACAGGGCAGGACGAGCAGTACTTC
.	TRBV2	TRBJ1-6	few	CASRILLAGRSPLHF	TGTGCCAGCAGGATACTCCTCGCGGGGAGATCGCCCCTCCACTTT
TRBD1	TRBV20-1	TRBJ1-5	few	CSAQPDRGQPQHF	TGCAGTGCTCAACCGGACAGGGGACAGCCCCAGCATTTT
TRBD2	TRBV5-1	TRBJ2-5	.	CASSLGGTSGGPEETQYF	TGCGCCAGCAGCTTGGGAGGGACTAGCGGGGGCCCGGAGGAGACCCAGTACTTC
.	TRBV7-6	TRBJ2-6	.	CASSLSLPGVLPGANVLTF	TGTGCTAGCAGCTTAAGTCTTCCAGGGGTCCTCCCTGGGGCCAACGTCCTGACTTTC
TRBD2	TRBV6-8	TRBJ2-1	.	CASSSRGGLSEQFF	TGTGCCAGCAGTTCACGGGGGGGCCTTTCTGAGCAGTTCTTC
TRBD2	TRBV7-2	TRBJ2-4	many	CASSPQRGGGGNIQYF	TGTGCCAGCAGCCCCCAGCGGGGGGGCGGGGGAAACATTCAGTACTTC
.	TRBV28	TRBJ2-5	.	CASAPRESLRETQYF	TGTGCCAGCGCCCCCCGGGAGTCATTAAGGGAGACCCAGTACTTC
.	TRBV7-2	TRBJ2-5	.	CASSFQHLQETQYF	TGTGCCAGCAGCTTCCAACACCTCCAAGAGACCCAGTACTTC
.	TRBV19	TRBJ2-2	.	CASSWENFFNTGELFF	TGTGCCAGTAGTTGGGAGAACTTTTTCAACACCGGGGAGCTGTTTTTT
TRBD1	TRBV6-1	TRBJ1-1	few	CASSEQGQGENTEAFF	TGTGCCAGCAGTGAGCAGGGACAGGGGGAGAACACTGAAGCTTTCTTT
.	TRBV12-3/TRBV12-4	TRBJ2-5	many	CASSLTGPQETQYF	TGTGCCAGCAGCTTGACAGGCCCTCAAGAGACCCAGTACTTC
.	TRBV2	TRBJ1-6	.	CASSETRLGGNSPLHF	TGTGCCAGCAGTGAGACCCGTTTGGGAGGAAATTCACCCCTCCACTTT
.	TRBV4-1	TRBJ2-5	few	CASSQDARLFQETQYF	TGCGCCAGCAGCCAAGATGCGAGGCTGTTTCAAGAGACCCAGTACTTC
TRBD2	TRBV12-5	TRBJ2-1	few	CASGWTSEGLSYNEQFF	TGTGCTAGTGGTTGGACTAGCGAAGGACTCTCCTACAATGAGCAGTTCTTC
TRBD1	TRBV9	TRBJ2-3	few	CASSVVGTGGSDTQYF	TGTGCCAGCAGCGTAGTAGGGACAGGGGGTTCAGATACGCAGTATTTT
.	TRBV4-1	TRBJ1-1	many	CASSQDTEAFF	TGCGCCAGCAGCCAAGATACTGAAGCTTTCTTT
.	TRBV7-9	TRBJ2-1	few	CASSLPEGRRIF	TGTGCCAGCAGCTTACCAGAGGGCAGACGGATCTTC
.	TRBV12-3/TRBV12-4	TRBJ2-1	few	CASSSSYRSYNEQFF	TGTGCCAGCAGTTCTTCCTACAGGTCCTACAATGAGCAGTTCTTC
TRBD1	TRBV7-2	TRBJ2-1	many	CASSSTGGNEQFF	TGTGCCAGCAGCTCGACAGGGGGCAATGAGCAGTTCTTC
.	TRBV10-2	TRBJ1-3	.	CASSINSQVSGNTIYF	TGCGCCAGCAGTATCAACTCTCAGGTGTCAGGAAACACCATATATTTT
.	TRBV28	TRBJ1-5	.	CASTSKEETYQPQHF	TGTGCCAGCACCTCAAAGGAGGAAACTTATCAGCCCCAGCATTTT
.	TRBV7-6	TRBJ2-1	few	CASSLEQGGLTNEQFF	TGTGCCAGCAGCTTAGAGCAGGGAGGCTTGACCAATGAGCAGTTCTTC
TRBD2	TRBV7-9	TRBJ2-3	.	CASSNSGGYRTSTDTQYF	TGTGCCAGCAGCAATAGCGGGGGGTACCGAACAAGCACAGATACGCAGTATTTT
TRBD1	TRBV19	TRBJ2-3	.	CASSIVNRGLDTQYF	TGTGCCAGTAGTATAGTGAACAGGGGGCTAGATACGCAGTATTTT
.	TRBV7-9	TRBJ2-2	few	CASRGAGNTGELFF	TGTGCCAGCAGGGGAGCAGGGAACACCGGGGAGCTGTTTTTT
.	TRBV6-1	TRBJ1-1	.	CASRPERTDEAFF	TGTGCCAGCAGACCCGAACGGACAGATGAAGCTTTCTTT
.	TRBV6-5	TRBJ2-5	few	CASSYSTGPLMKTQYF	TGTGCCAGCAGTTACTCCACCGGGCCCCTCATGAAGACCCAGTACTTC
.	TRBV9	TRBJ2-3	.	CASSVGSRITDTQYF	TGTGCCAGCAGCGTCGGGAGTAGAATCACAGATACGCAGTATTTT
.	TRBV6-5	TRBJ1-1	.	CASSETPLNTEAFF	TGTGCCAGCAGTGAAACACCTTTGAACACTGAAGCTTTCTTT
.	TRBV19	TRBJ1-5	.	CASNYVRGAIDQPQHF	TGTGCCAGTAATTATGTGCGGGGGGCCATCGATCAGCCCCAGCATTTT
TRBD2	TRBV12-3/TRBV12-4	TRBJ2-1	few	CASSTGTSGYNEQFF	TGTGCCAGCAGTACCGGGACTAGCGGGTACAATGAGCAGTTCTTC
.	TRBV9	TRBJ1-1	.	CASSGTALIDEAFF	TGTGCCAGCAGCGGGACAGCCCTGATCGACGAGGCTTTCTTT
TRBD1	TRBV7-9	TRBJ1-1	.	CASSRAGQGTEAFF	TGTGCCAGCAGCCGAGCGGGACAGGGGACTGAAGCTTTCTTT
TRBD1	TRBV27	TRBJ2-7	few	CASSLWAGGDMDEQYF	TGTGCCAGCAGTTTATGGGCAGGGGGCGATATGGACGAGCAGTACTTC